Below, 13 T cell receptor beta chains from the same sample are listed, as sequenced in a study of blood T cells in healthy people across ages. PCR was performed a second time for roughly 7 to 12 cycles using a sample-barcoded 5' primer and a J-beta primer mix. TCRdb re-called the 5' RACE reads through MiXCR, storing one row per CDR3 protein. This table has about 1.5 million distinct CDR3 sequences, 35% to 45% appearing once. Sequenced material: blood. Every receptor here comes from a woman between 18 and 29 years old in good health.

This clonotype was recorded a few times. This rearrangement joins TRBV7-2 to TRBJ2-1; maybe TRBD1 (6 bases). The CDR3 is 14 amino acids. Germline lookup yields CDR1 SGHTA and CDR2 FQGNSA. Trimming cost V 6 bases and J 3 bases, with 12 bases left between them. The CDR3 loop reads CASSRPGHYNEQFF. CDR3 in DNA: TGTGCCAGCAGTCGGCCGGGACACTACAATGAGCAGTTCTTC.

The rearrangement uses TRBV12-3 or TRBV12-4 and TRBJ2-7; D not resolved. The CDR3 consists of 14 residues. Trimming shortened V by 3 bases and J by 0 bases, and 9 bases separated the two germline ends. DNA of the CDR3: TGTGCCAGCAGTTTCTGGTCTGGCTCCTACGAGCAGTACTTC. As protein: CASSFWSGSYEQYF.

The V call is TRBV20-1, the J call TRBJ2-5, with 7 bases identical to TRBD2. J lost 5 bases, V lost 3 bases, and 9 bases had no gene match. This CDR3 contains 14 residues. Per the germline V gene, CDR1 is DFQATT and CDR2 is SNEGSKA (reference sequence). DNA of the CDR3: TGCAGTGCTAGTGGGACTACGGAGTTGGAGACCCAGTACTTC. It specifies CSASGTTELETQYF.

V and J are TRBV7-9 and TRBJ2-7, with 10 bases that match TRBD1. The germline CDR1 and CDR2 sequences are SEHNR and FQNEAQ (reference sequence). This CDR3 region has 15 residues. J was trimmed by 3 bases and V by 1 base; bases with no gene match: 3. CDR3 sequence reads: CASSLEGQGLYEQYF. The CDR3 DNA sequence: TGTGCCAGCAGCTTAGAGGGACAGGGGCTCTACGAGCAGTACTTC.

This clonotype turned up a few times. The chain joins TRBV7-9 to TRBJ1-1; 8 nucleotides align to TRBD1. CDR3 length equals 15 residues. CDR1 is SEHNR, CDR2 FQNEAQ, per germline (reference sequence). V lost 2 bases, J lost 6 bases, and 8 bases stayed unmatched. Written as DNA, the CDR3 is TGTGCCAGCAGCTTAAAGGCAGGGGGCTACGCTGAAGCTTTCTTT. Protein sequence: CASSLKAGGYAEAFF.

This sequence joins TRBV29-1 and TRBJ2-1; D not resolved. Germline CDR1 is SQVTM and CDR2 is ANQGSEA. The length of the CDR3 is 15 residues. V gave up 1 base and J gave up 1 base, with 11 bases separating them. In DNA form, the CDR3 reads TGCAGCGTTGAAGCCGAGGTGGGGTCCTACAATGAGCAGTTCTTC. Protein sequence: CSVEAEVGSYNEQFF.

This clonotype was seen only a few times. V and J are TRBV28 and TRBJ1-1; weak D call: TRBD1 (5 bases). The CDR3 sequence is 14 residues long. The germline gives CDR1 MDHEN, CDR2 SYDVKM. V was trimmed by 2 bases and J by 4 bases, leaving 11 bases between them. Written as DNA, the CDR3 is TGTGCCAGCAGTTTAAGGGGAAGCGTCACTGAAGCTTTCTTT. Its protein is CASSLRGSVTEAFF. The whole variable domain, remainder taken from reference TRBV28 and TRBJ1-1, is DVKVTQSSRYLVKRTGEKVFLECVQDMDHENMFWYRQDPGLGLRLIYFSYDVKMKEKGDIPEGYSVSREKKERFSLILESASTNQTSMYLCASSLRGSVTEAFFGQGTRLTVV.

This clonotype was recorded many times. The chain joins TRBV7-2 to TRBJ1-5; 7 positions match TRBD1. Germline loops: CDR1 SGHTA, CDR2 FQGNSA. V dropped 7 bases and J dropped 4; count of bases not matched to a gene: 7. The length of the CDR3 is 14 residues. The CDR3 here is CASKRTGHNQPQHF. DNA of the CDR3: TGTGCCAGCAAAAGGACAGGTCATAATCAGCCCCAGCATTTT.

The CDR3 here is CASSPGLVGDEQYF. The CDR3 bases are TGTGCCAGCAGCCCTGGACTAGTGGGGGACGAGCAGTACTTC. J is TRBJ2-4 and V is TRBV13, with TRBD2 identical over 7 bases. The J call may not be correct, given that the DNA end is closer to TRBJ2-7. The CDR3 extends over 14 amino acids. CDR1 and CDR2 (germline): PRHDT, FYEKMQ (reference sequence).

The gene calls are TRBV5-1 and TRBJ2-5; 8 bases line up with TRBD1. The J call may be wrong; the DNA end is better matched by TRBJ2-7. There are 14 residues in the CDR3. Per germline, CDR1 SGHRS and CDR2 YFSETQ. This CDR3 reads CASSRGQGDREQYF. The CDR3 coding sequence is TGCGCCAGCAGCAGAGGACAGGGCGATCGCGAGCAGTACTTC.

The chain combines TRBV10-3 with TRBJ2-1; 7 bases are shared with TRBD2. This CDR3 has 12 residues. Per the germline V gene, CDR1 is ENHRY and CDR2 is SYGVKD. V was clipped by 10 bases and J by 13 bases; unmatched bases: 13. DNA for the CDR3: TGTGCCAGCGGGACTAACCAAGAGACCCAGTTCTTC. Its translation: CASGTNQETQFF.

The chain employs TRBV6-6 and TRBJ1-5, with a possible D match to TRBD1 (6 bases). CDR3 size: 15 residues. CDR1 and CDR2 from the germline V gene are MNHNY and SVGAGI (reference sequence). Trimming pared 5 bases from V and 2 bases from J, leaving 13 bases between. This chain's CDR3 is CASSPQHRGNQPQHF. DNA of the CDR3: TGTGCCAGCAGTCCTCAACACAGGGGCAATCAGCCCCAGCATTTT.

This sequence joins TRBV12-3 or TRBV12-4 and TRBJ2-7, with D perhaps matching TRBD1 (6 bases). Deletions cut 3 bases from V and 0 bases from J, with 18 bases between. The CDR3 spans 17 residues. The CDR3 nucleotides read TGTGCCAGCAGTTTTAATTACCTCGACAGGAGCTCCTACGAGCAGTACTTC. Amino acids: CASSFNYLDRSSYEQYF.